The rows below give T cell receptor beta chains drawn from one sample of a study of blood T cells in healthy people across ages. MiXCR, run by TCRdb on the 5' RACE reads, gives a single entry per CDR3 protein. The data contain more than 900,000 distinct CDR3 sequences, 25% to 30% of them singletons. The same data also contributed to another study, on T cells of mothers and their children.

Sequenced sample: blood. The receptors derive from a middle-aged woman in good health. CDR3s include the opening cysteine and the closing phenylalanine or tryptophan. The order of the fields is J gene, V gene, D gene, clone size, CDR3 protein, CDR3 DNA. D genes are given only for firm matches. Clone size appears in some rows only: once, few, many, or a class for an expanded clone.

TRBJ1-1,TRBV7-2,TRBD1,.,CASSFPPGQLNTEAFF,TGTGCCAGCAGCTTCCCTCCGGGACAGCTGAACACTGAAGCTTTCTTT
TRBJ1-5,TRBV6-6,.,few,CASSYLGSRNQPQHF,TGTGCCAGCAGTTACCTCGGGAGTCGGAATCAGCCCCAGCATTTT
TRBJ2-7,TRBV19,.,many,CASSMKGPYEQYF,TGTGCCAGTAGTATGAAGGGGCCCTACGAGCAGTACTTC
TRBJ2-1,TRBV6-6,.,few,CASSYPLAGGPYNEQFF,TGTGCCAGCAGTTACCCCCTAGCCGGGGGACCCTACAATGAGCAGTTCTTC
TRBJ2-7,TRBV6-5,TRBD2,many,CASSRLSSGSYEQYF,TGTGCCAGCAGTCGACTTTCTAGCGGGTCGTACGAGCAGTACTTC
TRBJ1-2,TRBV5-1,.,.,CASRIRDTGGYTF,TGCGCCAGCAGAATCAGGGACACAGGGGGCTACACCTTC
TRBJ2-3,TRBV5-1,TRBD2,many,CASSPGTSGHSTDTQYF,TGCGCCAGCAGCCCGGGGACTAGCGGCCATAGCACAGATACGCAGTATTTT
TRBJ1-2,TRBV4-3,.,.,CASSQYPGQGSYGYTF,TGCGCCAGCAGCCAATACCCGGGACAAGGGAGCTATGGCTACACCTTC
TRBJ2-7,TRBV2,.,few,CASSEQANYEQYF,TGTGCCAGCAGTGAACAGGCCAACTACGAGCAGTACTTC
TRBJ2-5,TRBV4-2,TRBD2,.,CASSQDGTSVQETQYF,TGTGCCAGCAGCCAAGATGGAACTAGCGTCCAAGAGACCCAGTACTTC
TRBJ2-1,TRBV21-1,.,many,CASSKEGTEIDEQFF,TGTGCCAGCAGCAAAGAGGGGACAGAGATTGATGAGCAGTTCTTC
TRBJ2-7,TRBV20-1,TRBD2,.,CSARDTLRGAYEQYF,TGCAGTGCTAGAGATACCCTCCGGGGGGCCTACGAGCAGTACTTC
TRBJ2-3,TRBV25-1,TRBD1,.,CASKQPGQGLSTDTQYF,TGTGCCAGCAAACAACCGGGACAGGGTTTGAGCACAGATACGCAGTATTTT
TRBJ1-1,TRBV28,TRBD1,.,CASSKRTGKNTEAFF,TGTGCCAGCAGCAAAAGGACAGGGAAGAACACTGAAGCTTTCTTT
TRBJ2-2,TRBV29-1,.,.,CSVRRSMDTGELFF,TGCAGCGTTAGGCGGTCTATGGACACCGGGGAGCTGTTTTTT
TRBJ2-7,TRBV6-6,TRBD1,many,CASSYSGGQGNSYEQYF,TGTGCCAGCAGTTACTCCGGGGGACAGGGTAACTCCTACGAGCAGTACTTC
TRBJ2-1,TRBV15,.,.,CATSLGTYNEQFF,TGTGCCACCAGCCTCGGGACTTACAATGAGCAGTTCTTC
TRBJ1-1,TRBV5-1,TRBD1,.,CASTTGASMNTEAFF,TGCGCCAGCACCACAGGGGCGTCCATGAACACTGAAGCTTTCTTT
TRBJ1-4,TRBV12-3/TRBV12-4,TRBD1,.,CASSLSGGNEKLFF,TGTGCCAGCAGTTTGTCAGGGGGGAATGAAAAACTGTTTTTT
TRBJ1-6,TRBV24-1,.,.,CATSDFAAASSYNSPLHF,TGTGCCACCAGTGATTTTGCTGCCGCGAGCTCCTATAATTCACCCCTCCACTTT
TRBJ2-5,TRBV20-1,TRBD2,few,CSASGGLAGNLQETQYF,TGCAGTGCTAGTGGAGGGCTAGCGGGGAATCTACAAGAGACCCAGTACTTC
TRBJ1-6,TRBV5-1,.,few,CASSFDRSGYSPLHF,TGCGCCAGCAGCTTTGACAGGTCTGGGTACTCACCCCTCCACTTT
TRBJ1-5,TRBV7-2,.,.,CASSLSGPEADQPQHF,TGTGCCAGCAGCCTTTCGGGACCAGAGGCGGATCAGCCCCAGCATTTT
TRBJ2-1,TRBV24-1,.,.,CATSDSQTGSGYNEQFF,TGTGCCACCAGTGATTCCCAGACAGGGAGCGGGTACAATGAGCAGTTCTTC
TRBJ1-6,TRBV4-1,.,.,CASSQDLSSYNSPLHF,TGCGCCAGCAGCCAAGATTTAAGCTCCTATAATTCACCCCTCCACTTT
TRBJ2-7,TRBV20-1,.,once,CSAQGPQGEQYF,TGCAGTGCGCAAGGCCCCCAGGGCGAGCAGTACTTC
TRBJ1-1,TRBV4-3,.,few,CASSQDLKPHGGTEAFF,TGCGCCAGCAGCCAAGATCTCAAACCTCATGGCGGCACTGAAGCTTTCTTT
TRBJ2-1,TRBV4-1,.,.,CASSQDGLSDEQFF,TGCGCCAGCAGCCAAGACGGGCTCTCTGATGAGCAGTTCTTC
TRBJ1-2,TRBV29-1,.,.,CSVEEGRGTSYGCTF,TGCAGCGTTGAAGAGGGCAGGGGCACAAGCTATGGCTGCACCTTC
TRBJ2-1,TRBV20-1,.,few,CSAVDRSSYNEQFF,TGCAGTGCGGTAGACAGGAGCTCCTACAATGAGCAGTTCTTC
TRBJ1-6,TRBV7-2,.,few,CASSLLLPPNSPLHF,TGTGCCAGCAGCTTACTTCTTCCGCCGAATTCACCCCTCCACTTT
TRBJ2-1,TRBV5-4,TRBD1,.,CASSKPSGGNEQFF,TGTGCCAGCAGCAAGCCCTCAGGGGGCAATGAGCAGTTCTTC
TRBJ1-2,TRBV5-1,TRBD1,many,CASSLGQVYGYTF,TGTGCCAGCAGTTTAGGACAGGTCTATGGCTACACCTTC
TRBJ1-5,TRBV7-2,.,.,CASSARLTRQPQHF,TGTGCCAGCAGCGCCCGTCTTACCCGGCAGCCCCAGCATTTT
TRBJ1-1,TRBV20-1,.,few,CSASQGLAEAFF,TGCAGTGCTAGTCAGGGTTTAGCTGAAGCTTTCTTT
TRBJ2-1,TRBV27,TRBD1,.,CASSLGGQGSGEQFF,TGTGCCAGCAGTTTAGGGGGACAGGGTAGCGGTGAGCAGTTCTTC
TRBJ2-4,TRBV18,.,many,CASSPPPGGNIQYF,TGTGCCAGCTCACCACCCCCTGGAGGGAACATTCAGTACTTC
TRBJ2-1,TRBV12-3/TRBV12-4,.,once,CASSSQGPYNEQFF,TGTGCCAGCAGCTCACAGGGCCCCTACAATGAGCAGTTCTTC
TRBJ1-2,TRBV6-5,.,.,CASSYPRARGYTF,TGTGCCAGCAGTTACCCAAGGGCGCGTGGCTACACCTTC
TRBJ2-3,TRBV14,.,.,CASSQAPLPQYF,TGTGCCAGCAGCCAAGCACCCCTTCCGCAGTATTTT
TRBJ1-1,TRBV7-3,.,few,CASTQLLLSQGTEAFF,TGTGCCAGCACCCAGCTTCTCCTTTCCCAGGGTACCGAAGCTTTCTTT
TRBJ2-5,TRBV20-1,TRBD2,many,CSARDRSLAGGPRETQYF,TGCAGTGCTAGAGATAGGAGTCTAGCGGGGGGGCCGAGGGAGACCCAGTACTTC
TRBJ1-1,TRBV28,.,few,CASSLRGGEAFF,TGTGCCAGCAGCTTAAGGGGAGGCGAAGCTTTCTTT
TRBJ2-5,TRBV6-2/TRBV6-3,TRBD2,many,CASSPLLAGRGETQYF,TGTGCCAGCAGCCCACTACTAGCGGGGCGAGGGGAGACCCAGTACTTC
TRBJ2-5,TRBV24-1,TRBD1,.,CATSDGPGQGREETQYF,TGTGCCACCAGTGATGGACCGGGACAGGGGCGCGAGGAGACCCAGTACTTC
TRBJ2-1,TRBV2,TRBD2,.,CASRRLAGGLDEQFF,TGTGCCAGCAGGAGACTAGCGGGGGGACTCGATGAGCAGTTCTTC
TRBJ2-5,TRBV3-1,TRBD2,.,CASSQIAGASYNEQYF,TGTGCCAGCAGCCAAATAGCGGGGGCTTCCTACAATGAGCAGTACTTC
TRBJ1-1,TRBV29-1,.,few,CSVVTPNTEAFF,TGCAGCGTTGTAACACCGAACACTGAAGCTTTCTTT
TRBJ2-1,TRBV20-1,.,few,CSAHPGFGLSEQFF,TGCAGTGCTCATCCGGGATTCGGGCTGAGTGAGCAGTTCTTC
TRBJ2-7,TRBV28,.,few,CASSPPASHEQYF,TGTGCCAGCAGCCCCCCCGCTTCTCACGAGCAGTACTTC
TRBJ2-3,TRBV11-3,TRBD1,few,CASSLAGGATDTQYF,TGTGCCAGCAGCTTAGCAGGGGGCGCGACAGATACGCAGTATTTT